This is a list of T cell receptor beta chains from one sample in a study of T cells in Graves' hyperthyroidism and ophthalmopathy. TCRdb ran MiXCR on the multiplex PCR reads and lists one entry per CDR3 protein. Altogether around 700,000 distinct CDR3 sequences are present, 18% being singletons, with the ten largest covering approximately 15%. Sequencing used blood. Receptors were obtained from a woman in her fifties or sixties with Graves' hyperthyroidism that later progressed to Graves' ophthalmopathy. CDR3s include the opening cysteine and the closing phenylalanine or tryptophan. Clone size is given for some rows only: seen once, a few or many times, or a class if the clone is expanded.

TRBJ1-2	many	TRBV3-1	CASSQDRGGPRGYTF
TRBJ2-2	.	TRBV20-1	CSAPTAGTSPNTGELFF
TRBJ1-6	.	TRBV19	CASADRRDSPLHF
TRBJ1-1	many	TRBV12-3/TRBV12-4	CASSRAGVWTEAFF
TRBJ1-1	.	TRBV19	CASSIFRDTEAFF
TRBJ1-1	many	TRBV5-1	CASSSPGQGVPEAFF
TRBJ2-1	.	TRBV27	CASGLTTYGNEQFF
TRBJ2-5	many	TRBV11-2	CASSLGGGAGETQYF
TRBJ1-3	many	TRBV7-2	CASSLEVSSGNTIYF
TRBJ2-5	many	TRBV11-2	CASSFLASVETQYF
TRBJ1-6	many	TRBV11-1	CASSIGQGRYSPLHF
TRBJ1-4	many	TRBV2	CASSEVEGETDEKLFF
TRBJ2-2	many	TRBV5-1	CASSTGPGTGNTGELFF
TRBJ2-3	.	TRBV10-1	CASSESLDTQYF
TRBJ2-7	many	TRBV20-1	CSARAPTSAMYEQYF
TRBJ1-2	many	TRBV12-3/TRBV12-4	CASSLPLGGYTF
TRBJ1-6	few	TRBV28	CASRLTVWGRSPLHF
TRBJ1-1	few	TRBV10-3	CAISRTANTEAFF
TRBJ2-1	many	TRBV2	CASSEPLVGDTYDEQFF
TRBJ1-2	.	TRBV6-1	CASNPQGWGYTF
TRBJ2-1	.	TRBV29-1	CSVEVWDLSYNEQFF
TRBJ2-2	many	TRBV2	CASSILGQGASGELFF
TRBJ2-7	.	TRBV19	CASSLSSTYEQYF
TRBJ1-2	.	TRBV2	CASHIGFSHYGYTF
TRBJ2-1	few	TRBV5-1	CASSQRGRGAPGAYNEQFF
TRBJ2-3	many	TRBV2	CASKRASGQRSTDTQYF
TRBJ2-3	many	TRBV11-2	CASFRGGTTDTQYF
TRBJ2-3	few	TRBV2	CASSDRAQSTDTQYF
TRBJ1-6	few	TRBV11-2	CASSPRFLDSPLHF
TRBJ2-3	.	TRBV6-1	CASTRSPRADTQYF
TRBJ2-3	many	TRBV11-2	CASSLNRGAEADTQYF
TRBJ1-2	.	TRBV20-1	CSAVLLSGTYGYTF
TRBJ1-5	.	TRBV5-6	CASSLGVAQPQHF
TRBJ1-4	many	TRBV7-8	CASSPSEGVYEKLFF
TRBJ1-5	.	TRBV12-3/TRBV12-4	CASSFWGRGQPQHF
TRBJ1-4	.	TRBV5-1	CASSLTERGEKLFF
TRBJ2-1	many	TRBV11-2	CASSLDQQGAVYNEQFF
TRBJ1-6	many	TRBV20-1	CSARGYRGNSPLHF
TRBJ1-2	few	TRBV6-1	CASSRGQGSNYGYTF
TRBJ2-3	.	TRBV27	CASSLYSGGSTDTQYF
TRBJ1-2	many	TRBV7-9	CASSARGEWYGYTF
TRBJ1-2	.	TRBV18	CASSPRGQGNNYGYTF
TRBJ1-2	many	TRBV27	CASSQNRDTSGYTF
TRBJ1-6	few	TRBV4-1	CASSPPPLHF
TRBJ1-2	few	TRBV27	CASSSTGFNYGYTF
TRBJ2-3	few	TRBV5-1	CASSPDRPLSTDTQYF
TRBJ2-6	few	TRBV6-1	CASSSQVTGANVLTF
TRBJ1-1	few	TRBV5-8	CASSLGLLHTEAFF